This T cell receptor (beta chain) was sequenced during a study of T-cell reconstitution after alpha-beta-depleted transplantation in children. Unique molecular identifiers were incorporated during preparation of the TCRbeta library. In TCRdb, the PCR reads were re-called with MiXCR into one record per CDR3 protein. The repertoire holds fewer than 250,000 distinct CDR3 sequences, 17% seen once, with about 41% in the top ten. The CDR3 is 14 residues long. Trimming cost V 2 bases and J 1 base, with 7 bases left between them. Germline-derived CDR1 and CDR2 are WSHSY and SAAADI. The chain combines TRBV10-2 with TRBJ2-3; D not certain. The source material was PBMCs, mostly from graft donor cells, sampled 360 days after TCRalphabeta/CD19-depleted stem cell transplant. The receptor was derived from a male patient between 2 and 10 years old who had a stem cell transplant for acute lymphoblastic leukemia, so the T cells may come from the graft donor. CDR3 DNA sequence: TGCGCCAGCAGTGAGAGGGTCCGCACAGATACGCAGTATTTT. It codes for CASSERVRTDTQYF.